This is a list of T cell receptor beta chains from one sample in a study of beta chain features in type 1 diabetes. Repertoires were generated with immunoSEQ multiplex PCR, while TCRdb's copy carries only in-frame clones and drops some. Of approximately 270,000 clones in the sample, 13% to 15% were seen once. Sequenced sample: naive CD4+ T cells from blood. Receptor source: a man under 40 with type 1 diabetes. CDR3s include the opening cysteine and the closing phenylalanine or tryptophan. Each record gives: V gene, J gene, D gene, clone size, CDR3 length, CDR3 DNA, CDR3 protein. A D gene is named only where the DNA matches it firmly. Rows may omit the clone size; those that give it use once, few, many or a size class.

V gene: TRBV7-2; J gene: TRBJ2-7; D gene: TRBD1; clone size: -; CDR3 length: 15; CDR3 DNA: TGTGCCAGCAGCCCCGACGGACAGGGGTTCTACGAGCAGTACTTC; CDR3 protein: CASSPDGQGFYEQYF
V gene: TRBV7-2; J gene: TRBJ2-1; D gene: -; clone size: -; CDR3 length: 15; CDR3 DNA: TGTGCCAGCAGCCTTAGGGGATTCTCCTACAATGAGCAGTTCTTC; CDR3 protein: CASSLRGFSYNEQFF
V gene: TRBV11-1; J gene: TRBJ2-5; D gene: TRBD2; clone size: -; CDR3 length: 17; CDR3 DNA: TGTGCCAGCAGCGTCATGAGGAGCGGGACGTTATATCAGACCCAGTACTTC; CDR3 protein: CASSVMRSGTLYQTQYF
V gene: TRBV9; J gene: TRBJ2-1; D gene: -; clone size: few; CDR3 length: 15; CDR3 DNA: TGTGCCAGCAGCGCAGCGAGCGGGCTCTACAATGAGCAGTTCTTC; CDR3 protein: CASSAASGLYNEQFF
V gene: TRBV28; J gene: TRBJ1-2; D gene: TRBD1; clone size: -; CDR3 length: 13; CDR3 DNA: TGTGCCAGCAGTTCTGGGACAGGGTTTGGCTACACCTTC; CDR3 protein: CASSSGTGFGYTF
V gene: TRBV9; J gene: TRBJ2-5; D gene: TRBD1; clone size: few; CDR3 length: 14; CDR3 DNA: TGTGCCAGCAGCGACCCGACAGGGGAAGAGACCCAGTACTTC; CDR3 protein: CASSDPTGEETQYF
V gene: TRBV5-4; J gene: TRBJ2-2; D gene: -; clone size: -; CDR3 length: 15; CDR3 DNA: TGTGCCAGCAGCCAAAGGCCCGAGGGCACCGGGGAGCTGTTTTTT; CDR3 protein: CASSQRPEGTGELFF
V gene: TRBV13; J gene: TRBJ2-4; D gene: -; clone size: -; CDR3 length: 18; CDR3 DNA: TGTGCCAGCAGCTTAGGGGTCGAGTCCGTAGCCACCAAAAACATTCAGTACTTC; CDR3 protein: CASSLGVESVATKNIQYF
V gene: TRBV9; J gene: TRBJ2-3; D gene: TRBD2; clone size: -; CDR3 length: 15; CDR3 DNA: TGTGCCAGCAGCGTAAAAGCGGGAGCAGGAGATACGCAGTATTTT; CDR3 protein: CASSVKAGAGDTQYF
V gene: TRBV7-9; J gene: TRBJ2-1; D gene: TRBD2; clone size: -; CDR3 length: 15; CDR3 DNA: TGTGCCAGCAGCTTAGAAGCGGGACTAGCGAATGAGCAGTTCTTC; CDR3 protein: CASSLEAGLANEQFF
V gene: TRBV5-1; J gene: TRBJ2-7; D gene: -; clone size: -; CDR3 length: 13; CDR3 DNA: TGCGCCAGCAGCTACGGGGGCTCCTACGAGCAGTACTTC; CDR3 protein: CASSYGGSYEQYF
V gene: TRBV21-1; J gene: TRBJ2-5; D gene: -; clone size: -; CDR3 length: 21; CDR3 DNA: TGTGCCAGCAGCGCAAGGCCCCTGTCCGGGCTAGCGGGACCGTACCAAGAGACCCAGTACTTC; CDR3 protein: CASSARPLSGLAGPYQETQYF
V gene: TRBV19; J gene: TRBJ2-2; D gene: -; clone size: few; CDR3 length: 14; CDR3 DNA: TGTGCCAGCGTGACATCTACGAACACCGGGGAGCTGTTTTTT; CDR3 protein: CASVTSTNTGELFF
V gene: TRBV27; J gene: TRBJ2-1; D gene: TRBD1; clone size: few; CDR3 length: 15; CDR3 DNA: TGTGCCAGCAGTTTAAGGGGGACAGAGGGAAATGAGCAGTTCTTC; CDR3 protein: CASSLRGTEGNEQFF
V gene: TRBV4-2; J gene: TRBJ2-7; D gene: -; clone size: -; CDR3 length: 14; CDR3 DNA: TGTGCCAGCAGCCAGGGGACTGTTACCTACGAGCAGTACTTC; CDR3 protein: CASSQGTVTYEQYF
V gene: TRBV7-2; J gene: TRBJ1-2; D gene: TRBD1; clone size: -; CDR3 length: 15; CDR3 DNA: TGTGCCAGCAGCTCCCCGGACAGGGCTTACTATGGCTACACCTTC; CDR3 protein: CASSSPDRAYYGYTF
V gene: TRBV9; J gene: TRBJ2-2; D gene: -; clone size: -; CDR3 length: 14; CDR3 DNA: TGTGCCAGCAGGCGGGACAGTTGGACCGGGGAGCTGTTTTTT; CDR3 protein: CASRRDSWTGELFF
V gene: TRBV5-1; J gene: TRBJ2-5; D gene: TRBD2; clone size: -; CDR3 length: 16; CDR3 DNA: TGCGCCAGCAGCCCTCCCCTGACGGGACTAGAAGAGGCCCAGTACTTC; CDR3 protein: CASSPPLTGLEEAQYF
V gene: TRBV29-1; J gene: TRBJ2-2; D gene: TRBD2; clone size: few; CDR3 length: 15; CDR3 DNA: TGCAGCGTTGAAGATCTAGCGGGAAACACCGGGGAGCTGTTTTTT; CDR3 protein: CSVEDLAGNTGELFF
V gene: TRBV7-3; J gene: TRBJ1-2; D gene: -; clone size: -; CDR3 length: 12; CDR3 DNA: TGTGCCAGCAGCTTAGACCGGGGGAGCTACACCTTC; CDR3 protein: CASSLDRGSYTF
V gene: TRBV4-1; J gene: TRBJ1-2; D gene: -; clone size: -; CDR3 length: 15; CDR3 DNA: TGCGCCAGCAGCCGTAAAGCTGGGGGCAGCTATGGCTACACCTTC; CDR3 protein: CASSRKAGGSYGYTF
V gene: TRBV5-4; J gene: TRBJ2-7; D gene: TRBD2; clone size: -; CDR3 length: 15; CDR3 DNA: TGTGCCAGCAGCTCGGGCCAGCGGGGGACCTACGAGCAGTACTTC; CDR3 protein: CASSSGQRGTYEQYF
V gene: TRBV5-4; J gene: TRBJ1-1; D gene: TRBD1; clone size: -; CDR3 length: 15; CDR3 DNA: TGTGCCAGCAGCTCCAAGACAGGGGGAGACACTGAAGCTTTCTTT; CDR3 protein: CASSSKTGGDTEAFF
V gene: TRBV6-1; J gene: TRBJ2-5; D gene: -; clone size: -; CDR3 length: 16; CDR3 DNA: TGTGCCAGCAGTGAAAGTAGGGACACCAAACAAGAGACCCAGTACTTC; CDR3 protein: CASSESRDTKQETQYF
V gene: TRBV29-1; J gene: TRBJ2-7; D gene: -; clone size: -; CDR3 length: 12; CDR3 DNA: TGCAGCGTTGGGGGCGAACCCTACGAGCAGTACTTC; CDR3 protein: CSVGGEPYEQYF
V gene: TRBV2; J gene: TRBJ2-1; D gene: TRBD2; clone size: few; CDR3 length: 15; CDR3 DNA: TGTGCCAGCAGAAAACAGACTAGCGGTTACAATGAGCAGTTCTTC; CDR3 protein: CASRKQTSGYNEQFF
V gene: TRBV5-1; J gene: TRBJ2-2; D gene: TRBD1; clone size: -; CDR3 length: 14; CDR3 DNA: TGCGCCAGCGCAGGGACAGGGCCCACCGGGGAGCTGTTTTTT; CDR3 protein: CASAGTGPTGELFF
V gene: TRBV10-3; J gene: TRBJ2-5; D gene: -; clone size: few; CDR3 length: 15; CDR3 DNA: TGTGCCATCAGTCATGGACTAGGGGGAATGGAGACCCAGTACTTC; CDR3 protein: CAISHGLGGMETQYF
V gene: TRBV4-3; J gene: TRBJ2-2; D gene: TRBD2; clone size: -; CDR3 length: 16; CDR3 DNA: TGCGCCAGCAGCCAAGAGGGAGCGGGAGTAACCGGGGAGCTGTTTTTT; CDR3 protein: CASSQEGAGVTGELFF
V gene: TRBV15; J gene: TRBJ1-5; D gene: -; clone size: -; CDR3 length: 12; CDR3 DNA: TGTGCCACCAACCGGGAAGGTCAGCCCCAGCATTTT; CDR3 protein: CATNREGQPQHF
V gene: TRBV5-4; J gene: TRBJ2-1; D gene: -; clone size: few; CDR3 length: 15; CDR3 DNA: TGTGCCAGCAGTTTGTCCGGGAGCTCCTACAATGAGCAGTTCTTC; CDR3 protein: CASSLSGSSYNEQFF
V gene: TRBV5-4; J gene: TRBJ1-2; D gene: -; clone size: few; CDR3 length: 12; CDR3 DNA: TGTGCCAGCAGCTTGCGACTTGATGGCTACACCTTC; CDR3 protein: CASSLRLDGYTF
V gene: TRBV19; J gene: TRBJ1-5; D gene: TRBD1; clone size: -; CDR3 length: 15; CDR3 DNA: TGTGCCAGTAGTATAGGGACAGGGGGAAATCAGCCCCAGCATTTT; CDR3 protein: CASSIGTGGNQPQHF
V gene: TRBV6-5; J gene: TRBJ2-1; D gene: -; clone size: -; CDR3 length: 15; CDR3 DNA: TGTGCCAGCAGCGTAGGACAGCAGACCTACAATGAGCAGTTCTTC; CDR3 protein: CASSVGQQTYNEQFF
V gene: TRBV19; J gene: TRBJ2-4; D gene: -; clone size: few; CDR3 length: 15; CDR3 DNA: TGTGCCAGCACCCAGGACAGTGCTGGCAAAAACATTCAGTACTTC; CDR3 protein: CASTQDSAGKNIQYF
V gene: TRBV27; J gene: TRBJ2-2; D gene: -; clone size: -; CDR3 length: 14; CDR3 DNA: TGTGCCAGCAGGAGGAAAGCTGACACCGGGGAGCTGTTTTTT; CDR3 protein: CASRRKADTGELFF
V gene: TRBV23-1; J gene: TRBJ2-3; D gene: -; clone size: many; CDR3 length: 16; CDR3 DNA: TGCGCCAGCAGTCAATCATGCAGGTTTCGCACAGATACGCAGTATTTT; CDR3 protein: CASSQSCRFRTDTQYF
V gene: TRBV19; J gene: TRBJ2-1; D gene: -; clone size: -; CDR3 length: 15; CDR3 DNA: TGTGCCAGTAGTAAACAGGGATCTGAGTACAATGAGCAGTTCTTC; CDR3 protein: CASSKQGSEYNEQFF
V gene: TRBV28; J gene: TRBJ1-1; D gene: -; clone size: few; CDR3 length: 16; CDR3 DNA: TGTGCCAGCAGCCCCCGATCGGCGGGGGAAGGCACTGAAGCTTTCTTT; CDR3 protein: CASSPRSAGEGTEAFF
V gene: TRBV5-4; J gene: TRBJ2-1; D gene: -; clone size: -; CDR3 length: 14; CDR3 DNA: TGTGCCAGCAGCTTTAGCTCACTATCCGATGAGCAGTTCTTC; CDR3 protein: CASSFSSLSDEQFF
V gene: TRBV9; J gene: TRBJ1-2; D gene: -; clone size: few; CDR3 length: 16; CDR3 DNA: TGTGCCAGCAGCGTAGCTCGGACAGCACTCAACTATGGCTACACCTTC; CDR3 protein: CASSVARTALNYGYTF
V gene: TRBV7-2; J gene: TRBJ2-4; D gene: -; clone size: few; CDR3 length: 15; CDR3 DNA: TGTGCCAGCAGCTCCATCACTAAAACCAAAAACATTCAGTACTTC; CDR3 protein: CASSSITKTKNIQYF